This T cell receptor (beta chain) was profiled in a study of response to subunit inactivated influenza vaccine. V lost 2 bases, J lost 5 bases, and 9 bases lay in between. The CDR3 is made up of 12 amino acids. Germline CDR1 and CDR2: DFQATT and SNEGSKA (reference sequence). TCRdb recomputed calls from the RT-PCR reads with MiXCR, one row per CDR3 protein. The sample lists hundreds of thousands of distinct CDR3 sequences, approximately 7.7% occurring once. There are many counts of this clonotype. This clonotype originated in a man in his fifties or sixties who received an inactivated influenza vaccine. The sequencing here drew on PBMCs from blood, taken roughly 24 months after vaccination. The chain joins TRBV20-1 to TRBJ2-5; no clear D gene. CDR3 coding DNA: TGCAGTGCTAGAAGGGCTCAGGAGACCCAGTACTTC. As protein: CSARRAQETQYF.